This passage covers 27 T cell receptor beta chains from one sample sequenced in a study of molecular identifiers for immune sequencing clone quantification. Each CDR3 protein is one row after TCRdb ran MiXCR on the PCR reads. This table holds approximately 500,000 distinct CDR3 sequences, about 22% found once. The sample taken for sequencing was naive CD8+ T cells from blood, with Jurkat cell RNA spiked in. Subset specified: FACS-sorted CD8+CD4-CCR7+CD45RA+ naive T cells. Receptors originate from a human donor in good health. Some libraries in this study had Jurkat cell RNA spiked in.

Concerning this clonotype itself: A much larger clone differs from this one at a single base, so this may be a read error. This is likely a read error, given that the CDR3 carries no conserved phenylalanine or tryptophan at its end. The chain has TRBV7-9 and TRBJ1-4; a weak D match, TRBD1 (6 bases). The CDR3 covers 15 residues. V was trimmed by 5 bases and J by 2 bases, leaving 12 bases between them. Germline V lookup: CDR1 SEHNR, CDR2 FQNEAQ (reference sequence). Written as DNA, the CDR3 is TGTGCCAGCAGCCTACAGGGTAACACTAATGAAAAACTGTTTTCT. Its translation is CASSLQGNTNEKLFS.

This clonotype has a single count. The chain is built from TRBV27 and TRBJ2-3; D gene unclear. Deletions cut 1 base from V and 4 bases from J, with 9 bases between. Germline-derived CDR1 and CDR2 are MNHEY and SMNVEV (reference sequence). The length of the CDR3 is 14 residues. CDR3 bases: TGTGCCAGCAGTTTATTTCCGGGTGCAGATACGCAGTATTTT. As protein: CASSLFPGADTQYF.

This chain joins TRBV5-6 and TRBJ2-7; no clear D. V was cut by 4 bases and J by 2 bases, with 16 bases left in between. This CDR3 has 15 residues. Germline V gene sequence: CDR1 SGHDT, CDR2 YYEEEE. The CDR3 DNA reads TGTGCCAGCAGCGACCACTCCGGGTCGGCCTACGAGCAGTACTTC. Translating gives CASSDHSGSAYEQYF.

This clonotype appeared a few times. The chain couples TRBV7-6 to TRBJ2-5; tentatively, D is TRBD2 (6 bases). This CDR3 is built from 17 residues. Trimming took 3 bases from V and 3 from J, leaving 20 bases between them. Germline V lookup: CDR1 SGHVS, CDR2 FNYEAQ. CDR3 protein: CASSFTAPAGPKETQYF. DNA for the CDR3: TGTGCCAGCAGCTTTACCGCGCCGGCGGGGCCAAAAGAGACCCAGTACTTC.

Comment on this clonotype: This may come from a read error, since a much larger clone is one base off. The chain carries TRBV2 and TRBJ2-3; D is possibly TRBD2 (5 bases). The CDR3 covers 16 residues. Germline lookup yields CDR1 SNHLY and CDR2 FYNNEI. V dropped 7 bases and J dropped 0 bases, with 17 bases sitting between them. In nucleotides, the CDR3 is TGTGCCAGCAATCTCTGGCGTGGACTTAGCACAGATACGCAGTATTTT. Its translation is CASNLWRGLSTDTQYF.

This clonotype has ten or more counts. The chain links TRBV7-9 to TRBJ2-3; 11 positions agree with TRBD2. V gave up 2 bases and J gave up 2 bases; unmatched junction bases: 6. CDR1 is SEHNR, CDR2 FQNEAQ, per germline (reference sequence). The CDR3 is made up of 17 amino acids. CDR3 loop: CASSLWGLAASTDTQYF. The CDR3 DNA reads TGTGCCAGCAGCTTATGGGGACTAGCGGCGTCCACAGATACGCAGTATTTT.

The rearrangement uses TRBV20-1 and TRBJ2-7; the match to TRBD2 covers 11 bases. This CDR3 is built from 16 residues. J was trimmed by 5 bases and V by 1 base; bases with no gene match: 10. Germline V CDR1 and CDR2: DFQATT, SNEGSKA (reference sequence). CDR3 DNA sequence: TGCAGTGCTAGAGCACTAGCGGGAGAAAGTGTCCACGAGCAGTACTTC. It translates to CSARALAGESVHEQYF.

This clonotype was seen only once. This chain uses TRBV27 with TRBJ2-2, with a possible D match to TRBD1 (6 bases). Trimming removed 6 bases at V and 4 bases at J, with 9 bases between. Looked up from germline, CDR1 is MNHEY and CDR2 is SMNVEV (reference sequence). CDR3 size: 13 residues. CDR3 sequence reads: CASSGQFTGELFF. CDR3 in DNA: TGTGCCAGCAGCGGACAGTTCACCGGGGAGCTGTTTTTT.

This clonotype was seen more than once but under ten times. This chain links TRBV10-3 with TRBJ1-3, with TRBD1 as a possible D gene (6 bases). This CDR3 region has 14 residues. V shed 8 bases and J shed 4 bases, with 15 bases lying between them. Germline values: CDR1 ENHRY, CDR2 SYGVKD. CDR3 in amino acids: CAIGPGGHGNTIYF. The CDR3 region has the DNA TGTGCCATCGGGCCCGGGGGCCACGGAAACACCATATATTTT.

In its sample, this clonotype was seen a few times. A much larger clone lies one base from this, so it may be a read error. The rearrangement uses TRBV29-1 and TRBJ1-1; D not certain. This CDR3 is 11 amino acids long. In germline, CDR1 is SQVTM, CDR2 ANQGSEA. The CDR3 here is CNVPSNTEAFF. CDR3 in DNA: TGCAACGTTCCGTCGAACACTGAAGCTTTCTTT.

This clonotype was seen repeatedly, ten times or more. The rearrangement uses TRBV25-1 and TRBJ2-7, with D tentatively TRBD1 (6 bases). The CDR3 runs to 15 residues. Looked up from germline, CDR1 is MGHDK and CDR2 is SYGVNS. V lost 1 base to trimming and J lost 3 bases, with 13 bases between them. CDR3 in amino acids: CASSELRQGSYEQYF. The CDR3 nucleotides read TGTGCCAGCAGTGAATTGAGGCAGGGGAGCTACGAGCAGTACTTC.

This clonotype was seen a few times. CDR3: CASSAPLASGELFF. As DNA, the CDR3 is TGTGCCAGCAGCGCCCCGTTGGCCAGCGGGGAGCTGTTTTTT. This chain links TRBV9 with TRBJ2-2; the D is unclear. The germline V gene encodes CDR1 SGDLS and CDR2 YYNGEE. The germline V and J ends were trimmed by 3 bases and 7 bases, with 13 bases remaining between them. This CDR3 has 14 amino acids.

This clonotype occurred many times. The DNA for the CDR3 is TGTGCCAGCAGCCTGGACATTTATAGCAATCAGCCCCAGCATTTT. It is translated as CASSLDIYSNQPQHF. The chain uses TRBV6-6 and TRBJ1-5, with D possibly being TRBD1 (5 bases). With 6 bases removed from V and 0 bases from J, the gap between germline ends came to 12 bases. Germline assignment: CDR1 MNHNY and CDR2 SVGAGI (reference sequence). The CDR3 has 15 residues.

This clonotype was seen many times. The V call is TRBV7-9, the J call TRBJ1-1, with D tentatively TRBD1 (5 bases). This CDR3 spans 12 amino acids. Germline CDR1 SEHNR, CDR2 FQNEAQ (reference sequence). Trimming stripped 3 bases from V and 4 bases from J, with 6 bases between. For the CDR3, the DNA is TGTGCCAGCAGCTTGGGGGTCACTGAAGCTTTCTTT. Encoded protein: CASSLGVTEAFF. Supplemented by reference TRBV7-9 and TRBJ1-1, the full variable domain reads DTGVSQNPRHKITKRGQNVTFRCDPISEHNRLYWYRQTLGQGPEFLTYFQNEAQLEKSRLLSDRFSAERPKGSFSTLEIQRTEQGDSAMYLCASSLGVTEAFFGQGTRLTVV.

The J gene is TRBJ2-1, the V gene TRBV14, with TRBD2 matching 11 bases. Looked up from germline, CDR1 is SGHDN and CDR2 is FVKESK. The J segment lost 7 bases and the V segment lost 8 bases, leaving 16 bases of the junction unmatched. There are 17 residues in the CDR3. The CDR3 bases are TGTGCCAGCGGGCTGACTAGCGGGGCCCCTCGGAGGAATGAGCAGTTCTTC. Amino acid sequence: CASGLTSGAPRRNEQFF. Based on the CDR3 plus reference TRBV14 and TRBJ2-1, the full variable domain is EAGVTQFPSHSVIEKGQTVTLRCDPISGHDNLYWYRRVMGKEIKFLLHFVKESKQDESGMPNNRFLAERTGGTYSTLKVQPAELEDSGVYFCASGLTSGAPRRNEQFFGPGTRLTVL.

About this clonotype itself: This likely comes from a read error, as the CDR3 has no conserved phenylalanine or tryptophan at its end. The chain links TRBV4-1 to TRBJ2-3; 9 bases line up with TRBD2. The CDR3 consists of 14 residues. Germline V CDR1 and CDR2: MGHRA, YSYEKL. V was clipped by 8 bases and J by 4 bases; unmatched bases: 7. CDR3 protein: CASCVAGVPDTQYL. The CDR3, as DNA: TGCGCCAGCTGTGTAGCGGGGGTTCCAGATACGCAGTATCTT.

This clonotype has more than one count but fewer than ten. This chain joins TRBV20-1 and TRBJ2-7; 12 bases are shared with TRBD2. The V gene's germline CDR1 is DFQATT and CDR2 SNEGSKA (reference sequence). V gave up 4 bases and J gave up 2 bases; unmatched junction bases: 6. The length of the CDR3 is 15 residues. CDR3 sequence reads: CSATRLAGAPYEQYF. CDR3 DNA: TGCAGTGCTACCAGACTAGCGGGAGCTCCCTACGAGCAGTACTTC.

V and J are TRBV19 and TRBJ1-5; possibly TRBD1 for D (5 bases). Germline CDR1 is LNHDA and CDR2 is SQIVND (reference sequence). This CDR3 is 12 amino acids long. V lost 7 bases, J lost 7 bases, and 11 bases lay in between. The CDR3 protein is CASTEGLQPQHF. The CDR3 coding sequence is TGTGCCAGTACTGAGGGACTACAGCCCCAGCATTTT.

This clonotype appeared many times. V gene TRBV11-3 combines with J gene TRBJ2-1; D is undetermined. Trimming took off 5 bases at V and 2 bases at J, with 7 bases between the two ends. There are 13 residues in the CDR3. CDR1 SGHNT and CDR2 YENEEA come from the germline V gene. The CDR3 here is CASSDRTYNEQFF. As DNA, the CDR3 is TGTGCCAGCAGCGATAGAACCTACAATGAGCAGTTCTTC.

Of note for this clonotype: Possible read error: a much larger clone is one base away. DNA for the CDR3: TGTGCCAGCGGTTTAGGGGCCAGGGGTCGCAATCAGCCCCAGCATTTT. Its translation: CASGLGARGRNQPQHF. V gene TRBV28 combines with J gene TRBJ1-5; D possibly corresponds to TRBD1 (6 bases). CDR1 MDHEN and CDR2 SYDVKM come from the germline V gene. This CDR3 region has 16 residues.

In its sample, this clonotype was seen many times. Written as DNA, the CDR3 is TGCAGCGCCTTTTATCCCACCGGGGAGCTGTTTTTT. As protein: CSAFYPTGELFF. The genes are TRBV29-1 and TRBJ2-2; D call uncertain. The germline V gene encodes CDR1 SQVTM and CDR2 ANQGSEA. This CDR3 has 12 amino acids. The V gene lost 7 bases and the J gene lost 4 bases, with 10 bases spanning the gap.

This clonotype was found a few times. This rearrangement joins TRBV10-3 to TRBJ1-1; 8 nucleotides line up with TRBD1. The junction had 1 base not matched to a gene; V was cut back by 6 bases and J by 1 base. The CDR3 spans 13 residues. The V gene's germline CDR1 is ENHRY and CDR2 SYGVKD. CDR3 nucleotide sequence: TGTGCCATCAGGACAGGGGCGAACACTGAAGCTTTCTTT. Its translation: CAIRTGANTEAFF.

The rearrangement joins TRBV6-2 or TRBV6-3 to TRBJ2-1; 9 bases line up with TRBD1. V lost 5 bases, J lost 4 bases, and 6 bases stayed unmatched. Germline CDR1 reads MNHEY; CDR2 reads SVGEGT. The CDR3 covers 15 residues. DNA of the CDR3: TGTGCCAGCAGTAACACAGGGGGCCCGTACAATGAGCAGTTCTTC. This gives the protein CASSNTGGPYNEQFF.

The rearrangement uses TRBV19 and TRBJ1-1; the D is unclear. This CDR3 is built from 13 residues. Trimming shortened V by 5 bases and J by 8 bases, and 15 bases separated the two germline ends. CDR1 is LNHDA and CDR2 is SQIVND in the germline V gene (reference sequence). CDR3: CASSVTDLLEAFF. DNA for the CDR3: TGTGCCAGTAGTGTTACCGATCTTCTGGAAGCTTTCTTT.

This clonotype was observed many times. This rearrangement joins TRBV12-3 or TRBV12-4 to TRBJ1-1, with D possibly matching TRBD1 (6 bases). V was pared by 2 bases and J by 3 bases, with 16 bases between. There are 16 residues in the CDR3. The CDR3 loop is CASSLSSGAGYTEAFF. As DNA, the CDR3 is TGTGCCAGCAGTTTATCGTCAGGGGCAGGATACACTGAAGCTTTCTTT.

This rearrangement joins TRBV7-9 to TRBJ2-5, with 13 bases fitting TRBD2. The length of the CDR3 is 21 residues. Germline CDR1 is SEHNR and CDR2 is FQNEAQ (reference sequence). The ends lost 6 bases at V and 3 bases at J; junction bases unmatched: 22. CDR3 residues: CASSRLAGTSGNSRVEETQYF. Written as DNA, the CDR3 is TGTGCCAGCAGTCGTCTCGCTGGGACTAGCGGGAATTCTCGGGTCGAAGAGACCCAGTACTTC.

This clonotype has a handful of counts. V is TRBV18 and J is TRBJ1-1; no firm D call. The length of the CDR3 is 12 residues. V lost 8 bases to trimming and J lost 4 bases, with 11 bases between them. CDR1 and CDR2 from the germline V gene are KGHSH and LQKENI. The CDR3 DNA follows: TGTGCCAGCGCCATCGGATCCACTGAAGCTTTCTTT. Its translation: CASAIGSTEAFF.